Below are 4 T cell receptor beta chains sequenced from a single sample in a study of cytomegalovirus exposure and HLA in healthy donors. The protocol was immunoSEQ multiplex PCR, while the TCRdb copy is restricted to in-frame clones and leaves out a portion. The sample lists roughly 120,000 clones, approximately 90% seen once, with 1.9% in the top ten. Sequenced sample: PBMCs. The source of these receptors is a woman younger than 35 in good health and CMV-seronegative.

This chain joins TRBV4-3 and TRBJ1-6; 9 nucleotides align to TRBD1. The CDR3 consists of 17 residues. V dropped 4 bases and J dropped 7; count of bases not matched to a gene: 11. Per germline, CDR1 LGHNA and CDR2 YSLEER. CDR3 amino acids: CASSPNFRQGGNSPLHF. CDR3 DNA sequence: TGCGCCAGCAGCCCAAACTTCAGACAGGGGGGAAATTCACCCCTCCACTTT.

This rearrangement joins TRBV6-5 to TRBJ2-3, with 10 bases matching TRBD1. This CDR3 spans 15 amino acids. Germline CDR1 is MNHEY and CDR2 is SVGAGI. V lost 5 bases to trimming and J lost 2 bases; unmatched junction nucleotides: 4. CDR3: CASSTDRGFTDTQYF. The CDR3 DNA is TGTGCCAGCAGTACGGACAGGGGGTTCACAGATACGCAGTATTTT.

The V and J genes are TRBV7-9 and TRBJ2-3; D might be TRBD1 (6 bases). Per the germline V gene, CDR1 is SEHNR and CDR2 is FQNEAQ (reference sequence). This CDR3 comprises 12 residues. V was cut by 6 bases and J by 2 bases, with 6 bases left in between. The CDR3, as DNA: TGTGCCAGCAGGGGGGCCACAGATACGCAGTATTTT. This encodes CASRGATDTQYF. The variable domain in full, with the rest retrieved from reference TRBV7-9 and TRBJ2-3, is DTGVSQNPRHKITKRGQNVTFRCDPISEHNRLYWYRQTLGQGPEFLTYFQNEAQLEKSRLLSDRFSAERPKGSFSTLEIQRTEQGDSAMYLCASRGATDTQYFGPGTRLTVL.

This chain links TRBV9 with TRBJ1-4; D is uncertain. Trimming took 0 bases from V and 7 from J, leaving 13 bases between them. This CDR3 contains 15 residues. CDR1 and CDR2 from the germline V gene are SGDLS and YYNGEE. CDR3 sequence (DNA): TGTGCCAGCAGCGTAGCCCGAGGTAGCGCTGAAAAACTGTTTTTT. Translated: CASSVARGSAEKLFF.